This TCR beta chain was found in a study of cytomegalovirus exposure and HLA in healthy donors. Trimming removed 4 bases at V and 0 bases at J, with 6 bases between. The CDR3 totals 14 residues. Germline loops: CDR1 LGHNA, CDR2 YNFKEQ. PCR primers comprised 60 Vbeta and 13 Jbeta primers. The data were produced by immunoSEQ multiplex PCR, yet TCRdb's version contains in-frame clones alone and is incomplete. The sample lists under 150,000 clones, 75% to 85% occurring once. On this clone itself: Other DNA sequences in this specimen translate into the identical CDR3.

The receptor was isolated from a woman aged 50 to 60 in good health and CMV-seropositive. The sequenced sample consisted of PBMCs. The chain combines TRBV4-2 with TRBJ2-2; D is uncertain. The CDR3 DNA reads as TGTGCCAGCAGCCTCCGGTCGAACACCGGGGAGCTGTTTTTT. Its protein product is CASSLRSNTGELFF.